What follows describes a single T cell receptor beta chain. This CDR3 contains 14 residues. Trimming stripped 6 bases from V and 1 base from J, with 13 bases between. Germline values: CDR1 DFQATT, CDR2 SNEGSKA (reference sequence). The sample belongs to a study of CD8 T cells in Susac syndrome. CD8+ and CD4+ T cells from blood underwent TCR beta sequencing, which was carried out in a high-throughput format. Reverse transcription of roughly 0.5 to 1 ug RNA was performed with random hexamers. A multiplex approach, immunoSEQ multiplex PCR, amplified TCR beta CDR3 across 54 Vbeta and 13 Jbeta. TCRdb re-called the immunoSEQ multiplex PCR reads through MiXCR, storing one row per CDR3 protein. The sample has more than 110,000 distinct CDR3 sequences, around 94% seen once.

The chain recombines TRBV20-1 with TRBJ2-1; D is perhaps TRBD2 (6 bases). The source material was CD8+ T cells from PBMCs. The receptor was derived from a human donor in good health. Here the CDR3 DNA reads TGCAGTGCCGAAGCGGGCACGTCCTACAATGAGCAGTTCTTC. Its translation: CSAEAGTSYNEQFF.